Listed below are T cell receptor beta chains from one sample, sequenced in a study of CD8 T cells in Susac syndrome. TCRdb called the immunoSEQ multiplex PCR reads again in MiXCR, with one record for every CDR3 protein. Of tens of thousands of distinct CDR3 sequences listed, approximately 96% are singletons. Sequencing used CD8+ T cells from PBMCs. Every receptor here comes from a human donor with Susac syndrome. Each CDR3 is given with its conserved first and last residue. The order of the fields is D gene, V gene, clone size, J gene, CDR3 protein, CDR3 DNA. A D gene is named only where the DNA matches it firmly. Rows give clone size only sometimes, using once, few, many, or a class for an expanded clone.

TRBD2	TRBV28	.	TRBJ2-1	CASTLGLADYNEQFF	TGTGCCAGCACCCTCGGGCTAGCGGACTACAATGAGCAGTTCTTC
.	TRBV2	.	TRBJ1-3	CASIVGSGQGNTIYF	TGTGCCAGCATCGTGGGCTCCGGTCAGGGAAACACCATATATTTT
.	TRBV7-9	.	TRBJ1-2	CASSLGRDDGYTF	TGTGCCAGCAGCTTAGGTAGAGACGATGGCTACACCTTC
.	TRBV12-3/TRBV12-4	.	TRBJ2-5	CASSRDLRETQYF	TGTGCCAGCAGCCGGGACTTGCGAGAGACCCAGTACTTC
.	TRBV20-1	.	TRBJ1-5	CSARDQSGPGNQPQHF	TGCAGTGCTAGAGATCAGAGCGGCCCCGGCAATCAGCCCCAGCATTTT
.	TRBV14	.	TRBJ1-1	CASSQRDRINTEAFF	TGTGCCAGCAGCCAACGAGACAGAATCAACACTGAAGCTTTCTTT
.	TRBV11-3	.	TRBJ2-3	CASSHPRGSPSTDTQYF	TGTGCCAGCAGCCACCCCCGGGGCTCACCTTCCACAGATACGCAGTATTTT
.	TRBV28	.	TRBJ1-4	CASSPEVGANEKLFF	TGTGCCAGCAGTCCGGAGGTGGGAGCTAATGAAAAACTGTTTTTT
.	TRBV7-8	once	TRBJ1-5	CASSLGRPRNQPQHF	TGTGCCAGCAGCTTAGGTAGACCGCGAAATCAGCCCCAGCATTTT
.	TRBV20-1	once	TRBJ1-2	CSASYLGRANYGYTF	TGCAGTGCTAGTTACCTGGGAAGGGCGAACTATGGCTACACCTTC
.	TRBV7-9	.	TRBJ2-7	CASSSTGTRYYEQYF	TGTGCCAGCAGCTCAACCGGGACAAGATACTACGAGCAGTACTTC
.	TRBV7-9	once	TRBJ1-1	CAVGGVGNTEAFF	TGTGCCGTCGGCGGGGTCGGAAACACTGAAGCTTTCTTT
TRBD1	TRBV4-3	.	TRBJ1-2	CASSQGRQGYGYTF	TGCGCCAGCAGCCAAGGTCGACAGGGATATGGCTACACCTTC
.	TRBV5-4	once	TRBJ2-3	CASTPGESTDTQYF	TGTGCCAGCACCCCGGGTGAGAGCACAGATACGCAGTATTTT
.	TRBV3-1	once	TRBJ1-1	CASSQDRMNTEAFF	TGTGCCAGCAGCCAAGACCGAATGAACACTGAAGCTTTCTTT
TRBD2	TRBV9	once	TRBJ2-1	CASSVATGGGNEQFF	TGTGCCAGCAGCGTAGCAACGGGAGGGGGAAATGAGCAGTTCTTC
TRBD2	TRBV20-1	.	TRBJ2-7	CSAAGLAGGPPYEQYF	TGCAGTGCCGCGGGACTAGCGGGAGGTCCCCCCTACGAGCAGTACTTC
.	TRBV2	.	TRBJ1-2	CASTETEDYTF	TGTGCCAGCACCGAGACAGAGGACTACACCTTC
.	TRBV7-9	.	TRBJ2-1	CASSLVNSPLDEQFF	TGTGCCAGCAGCTTAGTGAATAGCCCGTTGGATGAGCAGTTCTTC
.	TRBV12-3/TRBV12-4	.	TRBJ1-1	CASSLGRVGAFF	TGTGCCAGCAGTCTAGGGAGGGTAGGAGCTTTCTTT
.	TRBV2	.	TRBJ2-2	CASGETGELFF	TGTGCCAGCGGGGAGACCGGGGAGCTGTTTTTT
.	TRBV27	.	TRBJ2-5	CASRPSAYKETQYF	TGTGCCAGCAGACCTAGCGCCTACAAAGAGACCCAGTACTTC
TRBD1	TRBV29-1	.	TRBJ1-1	CSVADPPGQGTYEAFF	TGCAGCGTTGCTGACCCTCCTGGACAGGGGACGTATGAAGCTTTCTTT
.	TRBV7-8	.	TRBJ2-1	CASSQRDIYSYNEQFF	TGTGCCAGCAGCCAGCGGGACATCTACTCCTACAATGAGCAGTTCTTC
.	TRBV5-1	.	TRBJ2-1	CASSSIPNEQFF	TGCGCCAGCAGCTCGATCCCCAATGAGCAGTTCTTC
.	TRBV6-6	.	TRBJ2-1	CATRPGPYNEQFF	TGTGCCACCCGGCCGGGCCCCTACAATGAGCAGTTCTTC
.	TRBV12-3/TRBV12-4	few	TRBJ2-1	CASSSGLLNEQFF	TGTGCCAGCAGTTCGGGACTCCTCAATGAGCAGTTCTTC
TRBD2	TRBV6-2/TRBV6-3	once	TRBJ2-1	CASSWTSEYNEQFF	TGTGCCAGCAGTTGGACTAGCGAATACAATGAGCAGTTCTTC
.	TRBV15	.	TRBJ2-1	CATSIYRDKRDNEQFF	TGTGCCACCAGCATCTACCGGGACAAACGAGACAATGAGCAGTTCTTC
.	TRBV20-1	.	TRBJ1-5	CSARAGQRNQPQHF	TGCAGTGCTAGAGCAGGGCAGAGAAATCAGCCCCAGCATTTT
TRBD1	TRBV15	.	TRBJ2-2	CATSRPPGQSTGELFF	TGTGCCACCAGCAGACCTCCGGGACAGAGCACCGGGGAGCTGTTTTTT
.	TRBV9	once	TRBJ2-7	CASSGDKAYEQYF	TGTGCCAGCAGCGGGGATAAGGCTTACGAGCAGTACTTC
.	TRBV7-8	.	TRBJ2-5	CASSLNPRGSQETQYF	TGTGCCAGCAGCTTAAACCCCCGGGGCAGCCAAGAGACCCAGTACTTC
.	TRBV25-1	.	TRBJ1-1	CASSAGPGTEAFF	TGTGCCAGCAGTGCGGGGCCGGGTACTGAAGCTTTCTTT
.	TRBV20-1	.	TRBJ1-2	CSALHPLFEDQSNYGYTF	TGCAGTGCCCTCCATCCGCTCTTCGAAGACCAAAGCAACTATGGCTACACCTTC
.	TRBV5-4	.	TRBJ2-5	CASSLWDEQETQYF	TGTGCCAGCAGCCTGTGGGACGAGCAAGAGACCCAGTACTTC
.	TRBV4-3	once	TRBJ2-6	CASSPSRANVLTF	TGCGCCAGCAGCCCATCTCGGGCCAACGTCCTGACTTTC
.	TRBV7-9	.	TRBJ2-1	CASSFSYEQFF	TGTGCCAGCAGCTTTTCCTATGAGCAGTTCTTC
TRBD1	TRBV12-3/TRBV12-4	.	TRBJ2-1	CASSLPGQGINEQFF	TGTGCCAGCAGCCTTCCGGGACAGGGAATCAATGAGCAGTTCTTC
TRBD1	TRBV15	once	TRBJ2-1	CATSPRTGENEQFF	TGTGCCACCAGCCCCAGGACAGGGGAGAATGAGCAGTTCTTC
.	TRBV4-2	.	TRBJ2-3	CASSQDPKYTQYF	TGTGCCAGCAGCCAAGATCCGAAGTATACGCAGTATTTT
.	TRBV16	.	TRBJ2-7	CASSRQSSYEQYF	TGTGCCAGCAGCCGACAGAGCTCCTACGAGCAGTACTTC